A selection of T cell receptor beta chains follows, all from one sample in a study of T cell responses to AZD1222 COVID-19 vaccine. Repertoires were generated with immunoSEQ multiplex PCR, while TCRdb's copy carries only in-frame clones and drops some. The sample carries 150,000 to 200,000 clones, around 92% recorded once. This specimen consisted of peripheral blood, obtained on day 0 of AZD1222 vaccination. The receptor set was obtained from an adult in good health. CDR3s include the opening cysteine and the closing phenylalanine or tryptophan. Each record gives: V gene, J gene, D gene, clone size, CDR3 protein, CDR3 DNA. D genes are given only for firm matches. Clone size is not always given. Where it is, it says once, few, many or a class for expanded clones.

TRBV7-8	TRBJ2-2	TRBD2	NA	CASSLLAGGSNTGELFF	TGTGCCAGCAGCTTACTAGCGGGGGGGTCGAACACCGGGGAGCTGTTTTTT
TRBV11-3	TRBJ1-1	NA	NA	CASSLRLVDEAFF	TGTGCCAGCAGCTTACGACTAGTTGATGAAGCTTTCTTT
TRBV18	TRBJ2-3	NA	NA	CASSPPGSYTDTQYF	TGTGCCAGCTCACCACCGGGCAGTTACACAGATACGCAGTATTTT
TRBV6-2/TRBV6-3	TRBJ2-3	TRBD2	once	CASSRYATSGTTDTQYF	TGTGCCAGCAGCCGTTACGCGACTAGCGGGACCACAGATACGCAGTATTTT
TRBV20-1	TRBJ1-5	NA	NA	CSASSGHLRNQPQHF	TGCAGTGCTAGTTCAGGTCACCTACGTAATCAGCCCCAGCATTTT
TRBV9	TRBJ1-1	TRBD1	NA	CASSDRDSSSEAFF	TGTGCCAGCAGCGACCGGGACAGCTCATCTGAAGCTTTCTTT
TRBV7-2	TRBJ2-7	NA	NA	CASSPGLRRGDEQYF	TGTGCCAGCAGCCCCGGCCTCCGCAGGGGGGACGAGCAGTACTTC
TRBV28	TRBJ1-5	TRBD1	NA	CASSKGTVSRQPQHF	TGTGCCAGCAGCAAAGGGACAGTTAGTAGACAGCCCCAGCATTTT
TRBV5-6	TRBJ2-2	NA	NA	CASSFVTYTGELFF	TGTGCCAGCAGCTTCGTTACATACACCGGGGAGCTGTTTTTT
TRBV19	TRBJ2-2	NA	NA	CASSNRLGGKTRGTGELFF	TGTGCCAGTAGTAACCGATTGGGGGGCAAAACTCGGGGCACCGGGGAGCTGTTTTTT
TRBV10-3	TRBJ1-5	NA	NA	CAISRDSDQPQHF	TGTGCCATCAGTCGAGATTCTGATCAGCCCCAGCATTTT
TRBV4-3	TRBJ2-1	TRBD1	NA	CASSLQGAYNEQFF	TGCGCCAGCAGCCTTCAGGGGGCCTACAATGAGCAGTTCTTC
TRBV6-4	TRBJ2-3	NA	NA	CASSPQGWTDTQYF	TGTGCCAGCAGCCCACAGGGATGGACAGATACGCAGTATTTT
TRBV24-1	TRBJ1-6	NA	NA	CAILRGPPF	TGTGCCATCCTCCGGGGCCCCCCATTT
TRBV11-2	TRBJ1-2	NA	once	CASSLVFGDGYTF	TGTGCCAGCAGCTTAGTTTTCGGGGATGGCTACACCTTC
TRBV7-9	TRBJ2-5	NA	NA	CASSPPVLQETQYF	TGTGCCAGCAGCCCTCCAGTACTCCAAGAGACCCAGTACTTC
TRBV6-5	TRBJ1-4	TRBD1	NA	CASSYVGQNEKLFF	TGTGCCAGCAGTTACGTGGGACAGAATGAAAAACTGTTTTTT
TRBV5-8	TRBJ1-1	NA	NA	CASSLFGSGNTEAFF	TGTGCCAGCAGCTTGTTTGGGTCGGGGAACACTGAAGCTTTCTTT
TRBV18	TRBJ1-2	NA	NA	CASSPTWTRANYGYTF	TGTGCCAGCTCACCAACCTGGACAAGAGCTAACTATGGCTACACCTTC
TRBV5-1	TRBJ1-1	NA	once	CASSLATTAMNTEAFF	TGCGCCAGCAGCTTGGCCACCACGGCGATGAACACTGAAGCTTTCTTT
TRBV3-1/TRBV3-2	TRBJ2-1	TRBD2	NA	CASSQDRALAAYNEQFF	TGTGCCAGCAGCCAAGATAGGGCACTAGCGGCCTACAATGAGCAGTTCTTC
TRBV27	TRBJ2-2	NA	NA	CASSLWGFTGELFF	TGTGCCAGCAGTTTATGGGGGTTCACCGGGGAGCTGTTTTTT
TRBV29-1	TRBJ1-4	TRBD1	NA	CSVAGGEEKLFF	TGCAGCGTTGCAGGGGGCGAGGAAAAACTGTTTTTT
TRBV28	TRBJ1-4	NA	NA	CASSLLHQGSGEKLFF	TGTGCCAGCAGTTTGCTCCATCAGGGGAGTGGTGAAAAACTGTTTTTT
TRBV28	TRBJ2-3	NA	NA	CASSRSMRGGTQYF	TGTGCCAGCAGTCGCTCCATGCGGGGTGGCACGCAGTATTTT
TRBV19	TRBJ1-1	NA	NA	CASSTGTRRHTEAFF	TGTGCCAGTAGCACAGGCACCCGGAGGCACACTGAAGCTTTCTTT
TRBV9	TRBJ1-4	NA	NA	CASSDSQGGKLFF	TGTGCCAGCAGCGATTCCCAGGGCGGGAAACTGTTTTTT
TRBV3-1/TRBV3-2	TRBJ2-1	NA	NA	CASSQDIAGTSFYNEQFF	TGTGCCAGCAGCCAAGATATTGCGGGGACCTCTTTCTACAATGAGCAGTTCTTC
TRBV29-1	TRBJ1-2	NA	NA	CSVPLPPDTLGYGYTF	TGCAGCGTGCCCTTACCCCCAGATACCTTAGGCTATGGCTACACCTTC
TRBV6-2/TRBV6-3	TRBJ2-2	NA	NA	CASSYGRTQNTGELFF	TGTGCCAGCAGTTATGGGAGAACACAGAACACCGGGGAGCTGTTTTTT
TRBV5-4	TRBJ2-5	TRBD2	NA	CASSRGGAGQETQYF	TGTGCCAGCAGCCGCGGGGGGGCCGGTCAAGAGACCCAGTACTTC
TRBV5-6	TRBJ1-1	TRBD1	few	CASSYQDRDGTEAFF	TGTGCCAGCAGCTACCAGGACAGGGATGGGACTGAAGCTTTCTTT
TRBV3-1/TRBV3-2	TRBJ2-7	TRBD2	NA	CASSQTSGGATYEQYF	TGTGCCAGCAGCCAGACTAGCGGGGGGGCCACCTACGAGCAGTACTTC